This T cell receptor (beta chain) was identified in a study of T cells after yellow fever vaccination. Germline CDR1 LGHNA, CDR2 YSLEER. V was clipped by 1 base and J by 4 bases, with 11 bases between them. The CDR3 sequence is 16 residues long. General study findings and limits: In post-booster samples, most primary-vaccination clones reappeared (approximately 96% CD4, roughly 88% CD8). It was a small share of clonotypes that appeared in both CD4 and CD8 compartments. Researchers cautioned that FACS-sorted repertoires could harbor abundant clonotypes contaminating from the bulk population.

This clonotype was counted many times. Its antigen is unidentified. They built TCR cDNA with 5'RACE template switching, a step that put in a universal primer site and UMIs. TCRdb processed the 5' RACE reads anew with MiXCR; each CDR3 protein has one entry. The table records a few hundred thousand distinct CDR3 sequences, around 7.3% of them present only once. The chain combines TRBV4-3 with TRBJ2-6; weak D call: TRBD2 (5 bases). This clonotype was obtained from a young man who received the YFV17D yellow fever vaccine. Source: PBMCs, taken about 49 days after the first yellow fever vaccination. The CDR3 here is CASSQVRETGANVLTF. The CDR3 nucleotides are TGCGCCAGCAGCCAAGTGAGGGAAACAGGGGCCAACGTCCTGACTTTC.